This record concerns one TCR beta chain sequence. Its antigen is unknown. Repertoires were generated with immunoSEQ multiplex PCR, while TCRdb's copy carries only in-frame clones and drops some. The table has roughly 500,000 clones, over 60% seen once. The study drew all its donors from Caucasian adults living in Nashville, Tennessee. When samples were unsorted, tens of millions of PBMCs were used for genomic DNA. These data originate in a study of shared clonotypes between healthy human individuals. Notes on the study in general: Blood was the only sampled material, and tissue repertoires likely differ.

Input material: PBMCs. This sequence originates from a woman in her thirties or forties in good health. Some clones in this sample may be carry-over from other donors' samples.

This CDR3 reads CASSFNAGDSGELFF. DNA of the CDR3: TGTGCCAGCAGCTTTAATGCAGGGGACTCCGGGGAGCTGTTTTTT. The genes are TRBV7-2 and TRBJ2-2; D may match TRBD1 or TRBD2 (6 bases each). V was pared by 3 bases and J by 6 bases, with 14 bases between. CDR1 is SGHTA, CDR2 FQGNSA, per germline. This CDR3 spans 15 amino acids.